This TCR beta chain is drawn from a study of T cell responses to AZD1222 COVID-19 vaccine. On this clone itself: Antigen unknown.

The CDR3 is 14 amino acids. Trimming stripped 2 bases from V and 5 bases from J, with 10 bases between. Germline V gene lookup returns CDR1 SGHRS and CDR2 YFSETQ. Data came from immunoSEQ multiplex PCR; TCRdb stores just in-frame clones and leaves some out. The sample shows 90,000 to 110,000 clones, around 93% of them seen only once. Findings and limits, study-wide: The study found Spike-specific TCR breadth and depth rose after two AZD1222 doses. The span of vaccine-associated CD4 TCRs extended across spike, with dominance at 160-218 and 743-854.

The V and J genes are TRBV5-1 and TRBJ1-4, with D tentatively TRBD1 (6 bases). The TCR comes from an adult in good health. The sample consisted of peripheral blood, taken on day 0 of AZD1222 vaccination. The CDR3 reads CASSFQGQNEKLFF. CDR3 DNA sequence: TGCGCCAGCAGCTTCCAGGGACAAAATGAAAAACTGTTTTTT.